This TCR beta chain emerged from a study of post-analysis software for immune sequencing data. Looking at the study overall: Recorded subtypes: relapsing-remitting, secondary progressive, progressive-relapsing; some patients unannotated.

Unique molecular identifiers were carried by the TCR beta cDNA libraries. About 500,000 cDNA molecules were obtained per 1 to 10 million input T cells. One entry per CDR3 protein results from TCRdb running MiXCR on the PCR reads. Seen here are 350,000 to 450,000 distinct CDR3 sequences, roughly 36% observed once, and the top ten hold roughly 13%. The V segment lost 2 bases and the J segment 5 bases; nucleotides outside the gene matches: 12. Germline V gives CDR1 SGHTA, CDR2 FQGTGA. The CDR3 has 17 residues. Study observations and caveats: There were roughly five TRBV segments more frequent in patients than controls, and TRBV5-6, TRBV5-1 and TRBV20-1 were among them. F measure showed strong co-clustering of same-batch samples. Controls significantly exceeded multiple sclerosis patients in normalized Chao1 diversity.

This clonotype was counted between two and nine times. The antigen remains unidentified. The rearrangement joins TRBV7-3 to TRBJ2-5; 9 bases match TRBD2. This clonotype originated in a girl between 5 and 17 years old with multiple sclerosis. What was sequenced was blood. This CDR3 reads CASSLGFGGGAGETQYF. The CDR3 bases are TGTGCCAGCAGCTTAGGTTTCGGCGGGGGGGCGGGTGAGACCCAGTACTTC.